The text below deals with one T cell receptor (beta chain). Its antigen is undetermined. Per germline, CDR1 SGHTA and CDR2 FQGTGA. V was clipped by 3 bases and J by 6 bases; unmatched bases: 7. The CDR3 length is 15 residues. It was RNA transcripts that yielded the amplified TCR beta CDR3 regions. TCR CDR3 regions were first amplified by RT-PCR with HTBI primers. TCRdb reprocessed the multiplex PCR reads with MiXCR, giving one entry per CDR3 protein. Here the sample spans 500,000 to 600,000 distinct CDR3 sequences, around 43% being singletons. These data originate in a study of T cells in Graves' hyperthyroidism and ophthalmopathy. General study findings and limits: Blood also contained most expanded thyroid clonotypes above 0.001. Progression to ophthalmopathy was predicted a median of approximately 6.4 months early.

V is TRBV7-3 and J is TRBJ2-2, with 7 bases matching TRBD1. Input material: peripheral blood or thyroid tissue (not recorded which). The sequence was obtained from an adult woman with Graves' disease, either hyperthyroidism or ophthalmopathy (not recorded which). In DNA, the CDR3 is TGTGCCAGCAGCTTGGGACAGTACGGGCCCGGGGAGCTGTTTTTT. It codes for CASSLGQYGPGELFF.